This T cell receptor (beta chain) was profiled in a study of shared clonotypes between healthy human individuals (dated by TCRdb to 2018 to 2020). General notes on the study: A few men and a couple of women, aged 18 to 49 years, made up the cohort. For each donor, three plates each were used for CD4 naive and CD4 memory, two plates were used for CD8 naive, and one plate was used for CD8 memory. Per donor, leukapheresis produced somewhere between about 0.94 and 8.9 billion PBMCs. To estimate repertoire size and how much clonotypes are shared between individuals, the study performed deep sequencing of blood TCR repertoires from roughly five healthy adults. To increase sequencing depth and limit assay-specific biases, TCR repertoire library preparation and sequencing were carried out by different laboratories using diverse techniques.

The junction shows trimming of 5 bases on V and 3 bases on J, plus 13 bases between the germline ends. The CDR3 starts with the cysteine, ends with the phenylalanine, and has 14 residues. The read is trimmed to its CDR3 DNA, 42 bases read in frame from base 1. The germline V gene provides CDR1 MDHEN and CDR2 SYDVKM. As concerns this clone: What this receptor recognizes is not known. No qualities accompany the bases; no much larger clone lies one base away.

Using the deep immunoSEQ assay, multiplex PCR amplified TCR CDR3 regions from genomic DNA. Extracted genomic DNA from each cell subset was spread evenly across all wells of several immunoSEQ 96-well plates, with each plate serving as a replicate. Each replicate PCR for sorted subsets received about 210 ng genomic DNA, equal to about 29,000 T cell genomes. Purified libraries were measured with a Qubit 3.0 fluorometer, size-checked on a Bioanalyzer 2100, and measured again with the KAPA Library Quantification kit. Every immunoSEQ 96-well plate was sequenced on a separate single-read 150-cycle Illumina NextSeq 550 flow cell. Concerning the study's data processing: The immunoSEQ output contained only junctional sequences without quality scores, so filtering could not match that applied to full-length reads. Sequences were annotated with PyIR, a Python wrapper for IgBLAST v1.9, using IMGT germline references to assign V/J genes and CDR3. Reads were filtered out if the reads had weak V/J assignments (E-value above 1e-6), no CDR3, stop codons, out-of-frame junctions, or ambiguous translated residues. V3J clonotypes were defined by identical inferred V gene, J gene, and CDR3 amino acid sequence. Percentage overlap between repertoires was computed as shared unique clonotypes divided by the size of the smaller repertoire. Richness of each repertoire was evaluated using RTK rarefaction, the Chao1 estimator, and Recon v2.1 estimates of unobserved clonotypes. For all TCRbeta clonotypes obtained by the gDNA method from four donors, generation probabilities were computed with OLGA. TCRdb holds this immuneACCESS table with in-frame rearrangements only. Some clones are missing; in checked studies, unresolved V genes explain under half, and the rest has no known cause. V, J and clone size are those of that table, while D and trimming were read from the DNA. Recorded for this sample are 550,000 to 700,000 clones; about 80% of them occurred a single time. Of the sample, around 2% is held by the ten largest clones.

The paper as a whole reports these results and caveats: Naive subsets generally had larger estimated clonotype richness than memory subsets. Pairwise subsampling indicated that sequencing depth was expected to affect the degree of clonotype sharing among donors. The small number of donors limited the genetic and exposure-history diversity represented. When several donors were compared, the shared fraction of clonotypes was around 5.1% for naive CD4, around 4% for naive CD8, 2% to 2.5% for memory CD4, and 0.3% to 0.5% for memory CD8. Even with the large sequencing depth, rarefaction of the sorted-subset datasets indicated that sequencing was incomplete. Only blood was sampled, and tissue TCR repertoires likely differ from those in blood. Higher generation probabilities were observed for clonotypes shared by all four sorted-subset donors than for non-shared clonotypes.

Donors were healthy HIV-negative adults with no recently reported acute infections or vaccinations. All donors were Caucasian adults living in Nashville, Tennessee, USA. CD4+ T cells were enriched through magnetic negative selection, after which naive cells were positively selected on CD45RA and the remaining negative fraction served as the memory subset. After blood collection by leukapheresis, PBMCs were isolated using Ficoll-Histopaque density gradient centrifugation and then cryopreserved in the vapor phase of liquid nitrogen. Analytical flow cytometry was used to check the purity and quantity of each magnetically sorted T cell population. Each sorted fraction had its genomic DNA isolated and then quantified by UV absorbance on a Nanodrop 2000c.

Recombination joined TRBV28 with TRBJ1-2; D gene: possibly TRBD1, on 6 matching bases. Sequencing was done on a sample of memory CD4+ T cells sorted from blood. The cell subset or site tag for this specimen amounts to: CD45RA-negative fraction. The sequence came from a woman in her thirties in good health. Here is the DNA: TGTGCCAGCAGTAGGGGGGACGGATACTATGGCTACACCTTC. Translated, it reads CASSRGDGYYGYTF.